This T cell receptor (beta chain) came from a study of T cells after yellow fever vaccination. Findings and caveats of the study: In FACS-sorted repertoires, abundant clonotypes from the bulk population could appear as contaminants. Primary-vaccination clones mostly resurfaced post-booster (more than 95% CD4, roughly 90% CD8). The secondary response showed a weaker magnitude and a faster peak, day 5 versus 15.

Universal primer sites and UMIs were introduced during 5'RACE template-switching synthesis of TCR cDNA. TCRdb ran MiXCR on the 5' RACE reads and lists one entry per CDR3 protein. The table has some 300,000 distinct CDR3 sequences, 7% to 10% seen once. In its sample, this clonotype was seen a few times. What it binds is not known. Germline values: CDR1 LNHDA, CDR2 SQIVND (reference sequence). The V and J ends lost 6 bases and 4 bases respectively, with 12 bases between them. The CDR3 spans 13 residues. This TCR was sampled from a man between 18 and 29 years old who received the YFV17D yellow fever vaccine. This sequence joins TRBV19 and TRBJ1-1; D possibly corresponds to TRBD1 (6 bases). The specimen was PBMCs, collected about 49 days after the first yellow fever vaccination. The CDR3 protein is CASRSGGITEAFF. CDR3 sequence (DNA): TGTGCCAGTAGATCGGGGGGCATCACTGAAGCTTTCTTT.